This TCR beta chain stems from a study of blood T cells in healthy people across ages. Study observations and caveats: As age increased, TCR beta diversity per million T cells fell in a roughly linear fashion.

Every donor contributed roughly 11 milliliters of peripheral blood by blood draw. Each sample had at least 6 million PBMCs isolated. Primers used in a second PCR of roughly 7 to 12 cycles were a sample-barcoded 5' primer and a J-beta primer mix. MiXCR, run by TCRdb on the 5' RACE reads, gives a single entry per CDR3 protein. The sample shows over a million distinct CDR3 sequences, 35% to 55% of them seen only once. This clonotype was detected a few times. The target antigen is unknown. From germline, CDR1 is DFQATT and CDR2 SNEGSKA (reference sequence). The CDR3 is 13 residues long. The V gene lost 5 bases and the J gene lost 10 bases, with 20 bases spanning the gap.

The source material was blood. The TCR was taken from a woman aged 60-75 years in good health. This sequence joins TRBV20-1 and TRBJ1-2; D perhaps matches TRBD1 (5 bases). The CDR3 protein is CSAVAGTGSVYTF. DNA of the CDR3: TGCAGTGCTGTCGCCGGGACGGGGAGCGTCTACACCTTC.